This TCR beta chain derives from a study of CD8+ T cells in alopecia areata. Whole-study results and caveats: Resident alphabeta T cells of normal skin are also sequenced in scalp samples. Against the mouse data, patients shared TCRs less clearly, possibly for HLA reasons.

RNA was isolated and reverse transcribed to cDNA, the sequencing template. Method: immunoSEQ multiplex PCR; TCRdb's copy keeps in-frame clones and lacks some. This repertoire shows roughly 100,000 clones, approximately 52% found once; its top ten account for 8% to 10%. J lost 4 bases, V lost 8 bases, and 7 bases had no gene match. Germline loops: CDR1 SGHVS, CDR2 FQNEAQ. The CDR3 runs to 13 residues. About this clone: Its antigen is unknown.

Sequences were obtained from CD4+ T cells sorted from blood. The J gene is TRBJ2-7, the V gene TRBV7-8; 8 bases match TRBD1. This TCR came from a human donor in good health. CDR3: CASARTGLYEQYF. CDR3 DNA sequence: TGTGCCAGCGCCAGGACAGGGCTTTACGAGCAGTACTTC. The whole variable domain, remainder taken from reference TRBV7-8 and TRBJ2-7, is GAGVSQSPRYKVAKRGQDVALRCDPISGHVSLFWYQQALGQGPEFLTYFQNEAQLDKSGLPSDRFFAERPEGSVSTLKIQRTQQEDSAVYLCASARTGLYEQYFGPGTRLTVT.